The TCR beta chain under discussion was sequenced for a study of PD-L1 blockade in urothelial cancer. At the level of the study: Prior chemotherapy in patients spanned 0 to 3 regimens. Median blood clonality was roughly 0.074, with 80,000 to 100,000 unique TCRs.

In germline, CDR1 is SGHVS, CDR2 FQNEAQ. The length of the CDR3 is 13 residues. V lost 3 bases, J lost 0 bases, and 5 bases lay in between. Sequencing was performed with immunoSEQ multiplex PCR; in TCRdb, only in-frame clones are kept and a portion is missing. Altogether about 72,000 clones are present, around 85% being singletons, with the ten largest covering just under 15%. Specified time point: pretreatment peripheral blood. The chain uses TRBV7-8 and TRBJ2-5; D possibly corresponds to TRBD2 (5 bases). The sequencing used PBMCs, collected around atezolizumab (anti-PD-L1) treatment. This TCR came from a man aged 60 to 69 with urothelial cancer. In nucleotides, the CDR3 is TGTGCCAGCAGCTTCGGGAACCAAGAGACCCAGTACTTC. It translates to CASSFGNQETQYF.